The T cell receptor (beta chain) described here comes from a study of breast tumors, draining lymph nodes, adjacent tissues. TCRdb ran MiXCR on the multiplex PCR reads and lists one entry per CDR3 protein. The table records about 35,000 distinct CDR3 sequences, approximately 37% of them present only once. The study's findings and limits: Tumor and nontumor repertoires were significantly more similar in luminal-like than in basal-like breast cancer. Tumor TCR diversity was below lymph nodes but above nontumor tissue.

This clonotype was observed many times. Its antigen is currently unknown. Germline V gene lookup returns CDR1 WNHNN and CDR2 SYGVQD (reference sequence). V was pared by 1 base and J by 0 bases, with 15 bases of the junction left unmatched. CDR3 length: 20 amino acids. The V call is TRBV10-1, the J call TRBJ1-5, with 7 positions matching TRBD1. The sample consisted of breast tumor tissue. The source is a female donor with breast cancer. Some clones in this sample may be carry-over from other donors' samples. For the CDR3, the DNA is TGCGCCAGCAGTGAGTTAGCGTTCCGGGACAGAACATTTAGCAATCAGCCCCAGCATTTT. Translating it yields CASSELAFRDRTFSNQPQHF.